The next 17 T cell receptor beta chains were all read from a single sample in a study of T cell clones after liver transplantation. Assay used: immunoSEQ multiplex PCR; TCRdb lists only in-frame clones, some missing. The sample records 50,000 to 55,000 clones, over 55% being singletons. Specimen: CD4+ T cells from blood, collected about 56 months after liver transplant. Every receptor here comes from a human patient who received a liver transplant. Some T cells may originate from the graft donor.

V gene TRBV2 combines with J gene TRBJ2-7; 8 nucleotides align to TRBD2. The CDR3 totals 15 residues. Germline CDR1 SNHLY, CDR2 FYNNEI. V dropped 7 bases and J dropped 0; count of bases not matched to a gene: 8. CDR3 in amino acids: CASILSGVFSYEQYF. The CDR3, as DNA: TGTGCCAGCATCCTTAGCGGGGTCTTCTCCTACGAGCAGTACTTC.

The CDR3: CASRRAGLGGYTF. DNA for the CDR3: TGTGCCAGCAGACGTGCGGGTCTAGGAGGCTACACCTTC. The J gene is TRBJ1-2, the V gene TRBV28; D gene unclear. The CDR3 totals 13 residues. V dropped 6 bases and J dropped 8 bases, with 16 bases sitting between them. From germline, CDR1 is MDHEN and CDR2 SYDVKM.

The J gene is TRBJ2-7, the V gene TRBV6-5, with D perhaps matching TRBD1 (6 bases). The V gene's germline CDR1 is MNHEY and CDR2 SVGAGI. This CDR3 contains 15 residues. Trimming pared 7 bases from V and 2 bases from J, leaving 18 bases between. The DNA of the CDR3 is TGTGCCAGCACCCCGGTAGGGCAGGGGCCCTACGAGCAGTACTTC. Translation gives CASTPVGQGPYEQYF.

The chain joins TRBV7-3 to TRBJ2-1; 8 nucleotides agree with TRBD1. Losses at the gene ends were 5 bases for V and 4 bases for J; bases not matched to a gene: 10. CDR1 is SGHTA, CDR2 FQGTGA, per germline. This CDR3 has 16 amino acids. In DNA, the CDR3 is TGTGCCAGCAGCCTCAGGACAGGGACGGGATACAATGAGCAGTTCTTC. It codes for CASSLRTGTGYNEQFF.

This clone was recorded a few times. The chain joins TRBV6-1 to TRBJ2-7; possibly TRBD1 for D (5 bases). Germline V gene data show CDR1 as MNHNS and CDR2 as SASEGT. The V and J ends lost 3 bases and 7 bases respectively, with 13 bases between them. The CDR3 has 13 residues. CDR3 in DNA: TGTGCCAGCAGTGACCGGCCAGGGTGGGAGCAGTACTTC. Protein sequence: CASSDRPGWEQYF.

A few counts support this clone. V usage is TRBV10-3 and J usage is TRBJ2-1; D unclear. There are 15 residues in the CDR3. Germline assignment: CDR1 ENHRY and CDR2 SYGVKD. The V and J ends lost 0 bases and 2 bases respectively, with 8 bases between them. Here the CDR3 reads CAISESSRTYNEQFF. The CDR3 DNA reads TGTGCCATCAGTGAGTCGAGTAGAACCTACAATGAGCAGTTCTTC.

The V and J genes are TRBV4-1 and TRBJ1-1, with TRBD1 identical over 11 bases. From germline, CDR1 is MGHRA and CDR2 YSYEKL. CDR3 length: 16 amino acids. V dropped 1 base and J dropped 4; count of bases not matched to a gene: 5. The CDR3, as DNA: TGCGCCAGCAGCCAAGCATGGACAGGGGGCGGCACTGAAGCTTTCTTT. Encoded protein: CASSQAWTGGGTEAFF.

The V gene is TRBV19, the J gene TRBJ2-1; TRBD1 agrees at 9 bases. CDR1 and CDR2 (germline): LNHDA, SQIVND (reference sequence). The CDR3 totals 15 residues. The J segment lost 8 bases and the V segment lost 7 bases, leaving 12 bases of the junction unmatched. CDR3 sequence (DNA): TGTGCCAGTAACCCCCCCGGGACAGGGATCCATGAGCAGTTCTTC. Protein sequence: CASNPPGTGIHEQFF.

The table lists this clone with a few counts. The CDR3, as DNA: TGTGCCAGCAGTTTATACCAGAGGACAGGGGATGGCTACACCTTC. The encoded protein is CASSLYQRTGDGYTF. The chain couples TRBV28 to TRBJ1-2, with TRBD1 matching 9 bases. Germline V gene data show CDR1 as MDHEN and CDR2 as SYDVKM. The CDR3 runs 15 residues. Trimming took 1 base from V and 6 from J; bases not matched to a gene: 6.

The V gene is TRBV7-9, the J gene TRBJ2-2; 9 nucleotides match TRBD1. V lost 0 bases to trimming and J lost 1 base; unmatched junction nucleotides: 6. Germline lookup yields CDR1 SEHNR and CDR2 FQNEAQ (reference sequence). The CDR3 extends over 18 amino acids. The CDR3 nucleotides read TGTGCCAGCAGCTTAGCGTTATGGGGACAGGGGAACACCGGGGAGCTGTTTTTT. Its protein is CASSLALWGQGNTGELFF.

This clone was recorded a few times. The chain joins TRBV11-2 to TRBJ2-5; 7 bases fit TRBD1. J was trimmed by 5 bases and V by 0 bases; bases with no gene match: 6. The CDR3 covers 15 residues. Germline V gives CDR1 SGHAT, CDR2 FQNNGV. CDR3: CASSLETGVEETQYF. DNA for the CDR3: TGTGCCAGCAGCTTAGAAACAGGGGTCGAGGAGACCCAGTACTTC.

This clone appeared a single time. This sequence joins TRBV28 and TRBJ1-4; 9 bases map to TRBD1. The CDR3 covers 15 residues. The trim removed 5 bases at V and 7 bases at J, leaving 8 bases unmatched. The germline CDR1 and CDR2 sequences are MDHEN and SYDVKM. CDR3 nucleotide sequence: TGTGCCAGCAGTAAATGGGGGACAGGGTTTGAAAAACTGTTTTTT. This gives the protein CASSKWGTGFEKLFF.

The rearrangement links TRBV30 to TRBJ2-6; D is unclear. Trimming removed 3 bases at V and 0 bases at J, with 12 bases between. The CDR3 totals 16 residues. The V gene's germline CDR1 is GTSNPN and CDR2 SVGIG (reference sequence). CDR3 in DNA: TGTGCCTGGAGGGGATCAGAGTACTCTGGGGCCAACGTCCTGACTTTC. Translating it yields CAWRGSEYSGANVLTF. Drawing the rest from reference TRBV30 and TRBJ2-6, the complete variable domain is SQTIHQWPATLVQPVGSPLSLECTVEGTSNPNLYWYRQAAGRGLQLLFYSVGIGQISSEVPQNLSASRPQDRQFILSSKKLLLSDSGFYLCAWRGSEYSGANVLTFGAGSRLTVL.

The J gene is TRBJ2-1, the V gene TRBV6-5; tentative D call: TRBD2 (5 bases). This CDR3 has 14 residues. Between the trimmed V and J ends, which lost 2 bases and 6 bases, there was a span of 11 bases. Per germline, CDR1 MNHEY and CDR2 SVGAGI. DNA for the CDR3: TGTGCCAGCAGTTACCGGGAATTTGGCAATGAGCAGTTCTTC. Translating gives CASSYREFGNEQFF.

The chain recombines TRBV25-1 with TRBJ1-1, with a tentative D call TRBD1 (6 bases). Trimming took 2 bases from V and 4 from J, leaving 14 bases between them. The CDR3 loop spans 15 amino acids. CDR1 and CDR2 from the germline V gene are MGHDK and SYGVNS. The CDR3 region is CASSEGGRGITEAFF. As DNA, the CDR3 is TGTGCCAGCAGTGAAGGGGGCAGGGGAATCACTGAAGCTTTCTTT.

This sequence joins TRBV5-6 and TRBJ1-2; 7 nucleotides align to TRBD1. V lost 0 bases to trimming and J lost 3 bases; unmatched junction nucleotides: 8. The CDR3 has 16 residues. The germline V gene encodes CDR1 SGHDT and CDR2 YYEEEE. CDR3 nucleotide sequence: TGTGCCAGCAGCTTGGTTCTAGACAGGGAGGACTATGGCTACACCTTC. Translating gives CASSLVLDREDYGYTF.

V gene TRBV21-1 combines with J gene TRBJ1-4; the D segment call TRBD1 is taken from the table without a DNA check. TRBV21-1 is tagged as a pseudogene. The CDR3 loop spans 14 amino acids. CDR3 amino acids: CASSKRGLAEKLFF. As DNA, the CDR3 is TGTGCCAGCAGCAAAAGGGGCTTGGCTGAAAAACTGTTTTTT.